This T cell receptor beta chain was found in a study of T cell repertoires in ileal Crohn's disease. On the study more broadly: Every patient was operated on for stricturing (about 60%) or penetrating (around 40%) complications. About half of patients got postoperative therapy: about a dozen thiopurines, fewer than 20 anti-TNF.

To note about this clone: Antigen: not known.

The CDR3 length is 16 residues. Trimming removed 1 base from V and 6 bases from J; junction bases left unmatched: 7. Germline CDR1 is SEHNR and CDR2 is FQNEAQ (reference sequence). Each sample's TCRB immunosequencing used 450 to 550 nanograms of biopsy DNA. Profiling relied on immunoSEQ multiplex PCR, and the TCRdb table lists in-frame clones only, not all of them. The sample contains some 12,000 clones, roughly 79% of which appear only once. General study results and limits: Compared with non-smokers, active smokers at surgery showed more clonal expansions.

The specimen sequenced was ileal tissue. The sequence came from an adult with Crohn's disease. The chain combines TRBV7-9 with TRBJ2-1, with 9 positions matching TRBD2. The CDR3 sequence: CASSLVGLAGSNEQFF. In DNA, the CDR3 is TGTGCCAGCAGCTTAGTTGGGCTAGCGGGGTCCAATGAGCAGTTCTTC.